Listed below are T cell receptor beta chains from one sample, sequenced in a study of beta chain features in type 1 diabetes. Measured with immunoSEQ multiplex PCR; TCRdb has only the in-frame clones, and not every one. Of under 500,000 clones in the sample, over 25% were seen once. Sequencing was performed on naive CD4+ T cells from blood. Receptors originate from a man younger than 30 in good health. CDR3s include the opening cysteine and the closing phenylalanine or tryptophan. A D gene is named only where the DNA matches it firmly. Clone size is stated in some rows and not others, as once, few, many or a class when expanded.

TRBV9	few	TRBJ1-2	-	CASSPGQTDGYTF	TGTGCCAGCAGTCCAGGACAGACAGATGGCTACACCTTC
TRBV6-5	-	TRBJ2-5	-	CASRSPGVETQYF	TGTGCCAGCAGGTCGCCTGGGGTGGAGACCCAGTACTTC
TRBV27	-	TRBJ2-7	TRBD2	CASRTSGSYEQYF	TGTGCCAGCAGAACTAGCGGGAGTTACGAGCAGTACTTC
TRBV28	few	TRBJ2-3	TRBD2	CASRSSGRVETDTQYF	TGTGCCAGCAGGTCTAGCGGGAGAGTGGAAACAGATACGCAGTATTTT
TRBV2	-	TRBJ2-2	-	CASSPNAGELFF	TGTGCCAGCAGCCCCAACGCCGGGGAGCTGTTTTTT
TRBV29-1	-	TRBJ1-1	-	CSETRGAEAFF	TGCAGCGAGACCAGGGGTGCTGAAGCTTTCTTT
TRBV13	-	TRBJ2-5	TRBD1	CASSLYRGRETQYF	TGTGCCAGCAGCTTATACAGGGGGCGGGAGACCCAGTACTTC
TRBV7-3	-	TRBJ2-2	-	CASRAGSNTGELFF	TGTGCCAGCAGGGCAGGTTCGAACACCGGGGAGCTGTTTTTT
TRBV30	-	TRBJ2-7	-	CAWTRTGPYEQYF	TGTGCCTGGACTCGGACCGGACCCTACGAGCAGTACTTC
TRBV7-2	few	TRBJ2-1	-	CASSLGLVDEQFF	TGTGCCAGCAGCTTAGGACTAGTGGATGAGCAGTTCTTC
TRBV30	few	TRBJ1-1	TRBD1	CAWSVGTGNTEAFF	TGTGCCTGGAGTGTGGGGACAGGTAACACTGAAGCTTTCTTT
TRBV4-3	-	TRBJ2-1	-	CASSQDELYNNEQFF	TGCGCCAGCAGCCAAGATGAACTGTATAACAATGAGCAGTTCTTC
TRBV2	-	TRBJ1-4	-	CASNEDRKKEKLFF	TGTGCCAGCAACGAAGACCGAAAGAAAGAAAAACTGTTTTTT
TRBV18	few	TRBJ2-6	-	CASSPVSALAAGANVLTF	TGTGCCAGCTCACCAGTCTCCGCACTTGCGGCTGGGGCCAACGTCCTGACTTTC
TRBV16	few	TRBJ2-5	-	CASSQMGGGETQYF	TGTGCCAGCAGCCAAATGGGAGGCGGAGAGACCCAGTACTTC
TRBV23-1	-	TRBJ2-6	-	CASTPGVRANVLTF	TGCGCCAGCACCCCAGGGGTGAGGGCCAACGTCCTGACTTTC
TRBV6-1	few	TRBJ2-3	-	CASSDEEALPDTQYF	TGTGCCAGCAGTGACGAAGAGGCACTGCCAGATACGCAGTATTTT
TRBV7-2	-	TRBJ1-5	-	CASSFAGRGSNQPQHF	TGTGCCAGCAGCTTCGCAGGGAGGGGTAGCAATCAGCCCCAGCATTTT
TRBV7-2	few	TRBJ2-7	TRBD2	CASSLTSGMPYEQYF	TGTGCCAGCAGCTTGACTAGCGGGATGCCCTACGAGCAGTACTTC
TRBV9	few	TRBJ1-1	-	CASSVDPTLNTEAFF	TGTGCCAGCAGCGTAGATCCGACTCTGAACACTGAAGCTTTCTTT
TRBV7-6	few	TRBJ2-4	-	CASALSRGSGNIQYF	TGTGCCAGCGCCCTTAGCCGGGGCTCGGGAAACATTCAGTACTTC
TRBV29-1	-	TRBJ1-3	-	CSVALSSGNTIYF	TGCAGCGTTGCCCTGAGCTCTGGAAACACCATATATTTT
TRBV28	-	TRBJ2-5	-	CASSLKGPWTQYF	TGTGCCAGCAGTTTAAAGGGGCCTTGGACCCAGTACTTC
TRBV5-1	-	TRBJ2-1	-	CASTTKGGNEQFF	TGCGCCAGCACCACAAAGGGGGGCAATGAGCAGTTCTTC
TRBV9	-	TRBJ1-4	TRBD1	CASSRRQGTANEKLFF	TGTGCCAGCAGCCGGCGACAGGGCACGGCTAATGAAAAACTGTTTTTT
TRBV28	-	TRBJ2-5	-	CASSLSGKTQYF	TGTGCCAGCAGTTTATCCGGAAAGACCCAGTACTTC